The 24 T cell receptor beta chains in this list originate from one sample, sequenced in a study of blood T cell repertoires in COVID-19. The protocol was immunoSEQ multiplex PCR, while the TCRdb copy is restricted to in-frame clones and leaves out a portion. Of some 150,000 clones in the sample, 75% to 85% were seen once. The source material was peripheral blood. Source of these receptors: a man in his 60s with active or convalescent COVID-19.

This clone showed up just once. The J gene is TRBJ2-2, the V gene TRBV7-2, with D possibly matching TRBD1 (6 bases). V gave up 4 bases and J gave up 1 base, with 7 bases separating them. Germline lookup yields CDR1 SGHTA and CDR2 FQGNSA. The CDR3 loop spans 14 amino acids. CDR3 protein: CASSSGQNTGELFF. CDR3 DNA: TGTGCCAGCAGCTCGGGACAGAACACCGGGGAGCTGTTTTTT.

To note about this clone: Other nucleotide sequences in the sample specify the same CDR3. The CDR3 nucleotides read TGTGCCAGCAGTTTAGGGACAGGGGGCACTGAAGCTTTCTTT. Translation: CASSLGTGGTEAFF. The genes are TRBV27 and TRBJ1-1, with 11 bases that match TRBD1. After removal of 2 bases from V and 4 bases from J, the junction contained 0 bases not matched to a gene. The germline gives CDR1 MNHEY, CDR2 SMNVEV (reference sequence). The CDR3 length is 14 residues.

The chain recombines TRBV18 with TRBJ1-2; TRBD1 matches at 8 bases. Germline CDR1 is KGHSH and CDR2 is LQKENI. Losses at the gene ends were 4 bases for V and 6 bases for J; bases not matched to a gene: 7. CDR3 size: 14 residues. The CDR3 DNA sequence: TGTGCCAGCTCACGGGCAGGGGGCGAAGATGGCTACACCTTC. Translated: CASSRAGGEDGYTF.

This rearrangement joins TRBV27 to TRBJ2-5; 12 bases agree with TRBD1. V shed 5 bases and J 5 bases; nucleotides not matched to a gene: 12. The germline V gene has CDR1 MNHEY and CDR2 SMNVEV (reference sequence). The CDR3 has 17 residues. CDR3 nucleotide sequence: TGTGCCAGCAGTACGAGCCTCGGGACAGGGGGCTGGGAGACCCAGTACTTC. The encoded protein is CASSTSLGTGGWETQYF.

Written as DNA, the CDR3 is TGTGCCACCAGCAGAGCGGGGGGAACCGACTATGGCTACACCTTC. It yields the protein CATSRAGGTDYGYTF. J is TRBJ1-2 and V is TRBV15; TRBD1 might be the D (5 bases). V was trimmed by 1 base and J by 3 bases, leaving 12 bases between them. Germline CDR1 LNHNV, CDR2 YYDKDF (reference sequence). CDR3 length: 15 residues.

The rearrangement joins TRBV9 to TRBJ1-3; a weak D match, TRBD1 (6 bases). Germline-derived CDR1 and CDR2 are SGDLS and YYNGEE. Trimming stripped 0 bases from V and 0 bases from J, with 16 bases between. The CDR3 has 18 amino acids. The CDR3 loop is CASSVAQTGFTSGNTIYF. CDR3 nucleotide sequence: TGTGCCAGCAGCGTAGCTCAGACAGGTTTTACCTCTGGAAACACCATATATTTT.

V is TRBV27 and J is TRBJ1-5; D gene uncertain. The CDR3 totals 14 residues. Trimming pared 4 bases from V and 0 bases from J, leaving 7 bases between. The germline V gene encodes CDR1 MNHEY and CDR2 SMNVEV (reference sequence). The CDR3 DNA reads as TGTGCCAGCAGTTACGCAGATAGCAATCAGCCCCAGCATTTT. Translated, it gives CASSYADSNQPQHF.

The chain couples TRBV28 to TRBJ1-1; 8 bases are a match to TRBD1. V trimming: 3 bases; J trimming: 5 bases; junction bases outside the gene matches: 5. Per the germline V gene, CDR1 is MDHEN and CDR2 is SYDVKM. This CDR3 comprises 14 residues. The CDR3 DNA is TGTGCCAGCAGTTTGCAGGGGGCAGTGACTGAAGCTTTCTTT. It encodes CASSLQGAVTEAFF. Looking up the rest from reference TRBV28 and TRBJ1-1 gives the full variable domain: DVKVTQSSRYLVKRTGEKVFLECVQDMDHENMFWYRQDPGLGLRLIYFSYDVKMKEKGDIPEGYSVSREKKERFSLILESASTNQTSMYLCASSLQGAVTEAFFGQGTRLTVV.

The gene calls are TRBV28 and TRBJ2-1, with a possible D match to TRBD1 (6 bases). The CDR3 has 16 residues. The V end lost 3 bases, the J end lost 4 bases, and 16 bases lay between the germline ends. From germline, CDR1 is MDHEN and CDR2 SYDVKM. The CDR3 nucleotides read TGTGCCAGCAGTTTGGTGATGGCAGGGGAGTACAATGAGCAGTTCTTC. As protein: CASSLVMAGEYNEQFF.

The genes are TRBV24-1 and TRBJ1-4, with unresolved D. Trimming shortened V by 2 bases and J by 7 bases, and 4 bases separated the two germline ends. The germline V gene has CDR1 KGHDR and CDR2 SFDVKD. The CDR3 totals 12 residues. This chain's CDR3 is CATSDWSEKLFF. Here the CDR3 DNA reads TGTGCCACCAGTGATTGGAGTGAAAAACTGTTTTTT.

In DNA, the CDR3 is TGTGCCAGCAGCTTAGATCGACAGGGGGGGACCCAGTACTTC. It yields the protein CASSLDRQGGTQYF. The genes are TRBV7-2 and TRBJ2-5, with 9 bases lining up with TRBD1. Germline assignment: CDR1 SGHTA and CDR2 FQGNSA. J lost 7 bases, V lost 1 base, and 4 bases had no gene match. This CDR3 has 14 amino acids.

This clone was recorded only once. The chain employs TRBV5-1 and TRBJ2-1, with D perhaps matching TRBD1 (6 bases). This CDR3 spans 18 amino acids. The V and J ends lost 4 bases and 0 bases respectively, with 20 bases between them. Germline V gene sequence: CDR1 SGHRS, CDR2 YFSETQ. Written as DNA, the CDR3 is TGCGCCAGCAGCCCTAGGGGGATAGTCCAGAGCTCCTACAATGAGCAGTTCTTC. Translated, it gives CASSPRGIVQSSYNEQFF.

A remark on this clone: An end of the junction does not agree with germline; a read error may underlie this. V is TRBV5-1 and J is TRBJ1-5, with a possible D match to TRBD1 (5 bases). This CDR3 is built from 14 residues. Germline V gene data show CDR1 as SGHRS and CDR2 as YFSETQ. The CDR3 is CARSPGGEGQPQHF. The CDR3 nucleotides read TGCGCCCGCAGCCCGGGGGGGGAAGGTCAGCCCCAGCATTTT. Full variable domain (outside the CDR3, taken from reference TRBV5-1 and TRBJ1-5): KAGVTQTPRYLIKTRGQQVTLSCSPISGHRSVSWYQQTPGQGLQFLFEYFSETQRNKGNFPGRFSGRQFSNSRSEMNVSTLELGDSALYLCARSPGGEGQPQHFGDGTRLSIL.

The chain is built from TRBV7-2 and TRBJ2-1; no clear D gene. The V and J ends lost 6 bases and 5 bases respectively, with 11 bases between them. The CDR3 is made up of 13 amino acids. Per germline, CDR1 SGHTA and CDR2 FQGNSA. The CDR3 region is CASSPPPHNEQFF. In DNA form, the CDR3 reads TGTGCCAGCAGTCCTCCCCCCCACAATGAGCAGTTCTTC.

This chain uses TRBV5-1 with TRBJ1-2; D may be TRBD1 (6 bases). The CDR3 is made up of 13 amino acids. Germline CDR1 and CDR2: SGHRS and YFSETQ. The ends were cut back, 10 bases at V and 8 bases at J, with 21 bases in the middle. Written as DNA, the CDR3 is TGCGCCTCGACGGTGTTGGGGGCTGGAGGCTACACCTTC. It encodes CASTVLGAGGYTF.

The gene calls are TRBV5-4 and TRBJ1-1, with a possible D match to TRBD1 (5 bases). Germline CDR1 SGHNT, CDR2 YYREEE (reference sequence). The CDR3 runs to 14 residues. V shed 4 bases and J shed 1 base, with 11 bases lying between them. For the CDR3, the DNA is TGTGCCAGCAGCCCGGGACTCCGGAACACTGAAGCTTTCTTT. Translating gives CASSPGLRNTEAFF.

J is TRBJ1-3 and V is TRBV3-1 (or the pseudogene TRBV3-2); D is undetermined. V was shortened by 9 bases and J by 4 bases, with 13 bases between the two germline ends. This CDR3 has 13 residues. In germline, CDR1 is LGHDT, CDR2 YNNKEL (reference sequence). CDR3 DNA sequence: TGTGCCAGTGAGGGCGGTAGGGGAAACACCATATATTTT. This encodes CASEGGRGNTIYF.

This chain uses TRBV5-4 with TRBJ2-7, with D hard to call. Germline lookup yields CDR1 SGHNT and CDR2 YYREEE (reference sequence). V lost 0 bases and J 1 base, leaving 5 bases between the germline ends. The CDR3 length is 13 residues. The CDR3 DNA sequence: TGTGCCAGCAGCTTGGACCAGTCCTACGAGCAGTACTTC. This encodes CASSLDQSYEQYF.

The chain carries TRBV9 and TRBJ1-2, with D maybe TRBD1 (5 bases). This CDR3 spans 12 amino acids. Looked up from germline, CDR1 is SGDLS and CDR2 is YYNGEE. Trimming cost V 3 bases and J 5 bases, with 8 bases left between them. This CDR3 is CASSEGRYGYTF. CDR3 nucleotide sequence: TGTGCCAGCAGCGAGGGGCGGTATGGCTACACCTTC.

The chain recombines TRBV1 with TRBJ1-2. TRBV1 is noted as a pseudogene. This CDR3 contains 13 residues. The CDR3 sequence is CTSSQEDRRGYTF. CDR3 sequence (DNA): TGCACCAGCAGCCAGGAGGACCGTAGGGGCTACACCTTC.

This rearrangement joins TRBV6-5 to TRBJ1-5; D is possibly TRBD1 (6 bases). The CDR3 is 13 amino acids. Trimming stripped 5 bases from V and 4 bases from J, with 9 bases between. Germline V gives CDR1 MNHEY, CDR2 SVGAGI. In DNA, the CDR3 is TGTGCCAGCAGTCTAGGACAGAATCAGCCCCAGCATTTT. Protein sequence: CASSLGQNQPQHF.

The chain carries TRBV7-2 and TRBJ1-3, with 10 bases that match TRBD1. CDR1 is SGHTA and CDR2 is FQGNSA in the germline V gene. V lost 1 base to trimming and J lost 7 bases; unmatched junction nucleotides: 7. There are 16 residues in the CDR3. CDR3 coding DNA: TGTGCCAGCAGCTTAGTACTAGACAGGGGGCTTAACACCATATATTTT. It codes for CASSLVLDRGLNTIYF. Based on the CDR3 plus reference TRBV7-2 and TRBJ1-3, the full variable domain is GAGVSQSPSNKVTEKGKDVELRCDPISGHTALYWYRQSLGQGLEFLIYFQGNSAPDKSGLPSDRFSAERTGGSVSTLTIQRTQQEDSAVYLCASSLVLDRGLNTIYFGEGSWLTVV.

The rearrangement joins TRBV5-1 to TRBJ2-5; TRBD2 might be the D (6 bases). Deletions cut 2 bases from V and 2 bases from J, with 10 bases between. Germline V lookup: CDR1 SGHRS, CDR2 YFSETQ. This CDR3 comprises 14 residues. CDR3 bases: TGCGCCAGCAGCTTCGGGGACTCACAAGAGACCCAGTACTTC. Protein: CASSFGDSQETQYF.

The V call is TRBV4-1, the J call TRBJ2-3; no clear D. Germline V gene data show CDR1 as MGHRA and CDR2 as YSYEKL. Trimming pared 0 bases from V and 0 bases from J, leaving 7 bases between. The length of the CDR3 is 15 residues. For the CDR3, the DNA is TGCGCCAGCAGCCAAGATTCCGGGAGCACAGATACGCAGTATTTT. The encoded protein is CASSQDSGSTDTQYF.